These 7 T cell receptor beta chains came from one sample sequenced in a study of CD8 T cells in ankylosing spondylitis. One entry per CDR3 protein results from TCRdb running MiXCR on the 5' RACE reads. Here the sample spans some 840,000 distinct CDR3 sequences, approximately 12% being singletons. Study-wide points: Apparently characteristic of ankylosing spondylitis blood was a TCR beta motif (fewer than 10 highly homologous variants).

Antigens of these TCRs are unknown. Material for sequencing was blood, either unsorted or a sorted T cell fraction (not recorded which). These receptors were taken from a male donor with ankylosing spondylitis.

The table lists this clonotype with a few counts. In DNA, the CDR3 is TGCGCCAGCAGCGCCCTAGGTGGTGCTTCCTACAATGAGCAGTTCTTC. It encodes CASSALGGASYNEQFF. The V gene is TRBV5-1, the J gene TRBJ2-1; unclear D gene. V was trimmed by 4 bases and J by 1 base, leaving 15 bases between them. The CDR3 has 16 residues. The germline V gene encodes CDR1 SGHRS and CDR2 YFSETQ.

This clonotype turned up a few times. The genes are TRBV20-1 and TRBJ2-1; D unclear. The CDR3 length is 18 residues. Germline CDR1 is DFQATT and CDR2 is SNEGSKA (reference sequence). V lost 5 bases and J lost 2, with 25 bases in between. CDR3 protein: CSAAHVISERSAYNEQFF. The CDR3 DNA reads as TGCAGTGCTGCCCATGTCATATCTGAGAGGTCGGCCTACAATGAGCAGTTCTTC.

The genes are TRBV7-2 and TRBJ1-1; no clear D. Germline CDR1 and CDR2: SGHTA and FQGNSA. Trimming removed 5 bases at V and 1 base at J, with 11 bases between. CDR3 length: 14 residues. CDR3 coding DNA: TGTGCCAGCAGCCCAACCCGGGAGAACACTGAAGCTTTCTTT. This encodes CASSPTRENTEAFF.

The V call is TRBV18, the J call TRBJ1-2, with a weak D call TRBD1 (6 bases). This CDR3 is built from 14 residues. Trimming removed 1 base at V and 8 bases at J, with 14 bases between. Looked up from germline, CDR1 is KGHSH and CDR2 is LQKENI. This CDR3 reads CASSPRVRGGGYTF. CDR3 nucleotides: TGTGCCAGCTCACCACGGGTCAGGGGAGGAGGCTACACCTTC.

V usage is TRBV20-1 and J usage is TRBJ2-3; D possibly matches TRBD1 or TRBD2 (6 bases each). Germline V gene sequence: CDR1 DFQATT, CDR2 SNEGSKA (reference sequence). The CDR3 has 16 residues. The CDR3 DNA sequence: TGCAGCGCGATCCCTCTTTGGGGGGCCAACACAGATACGCAGTATTTT. Protein product: CSAIPLWGANTDTQYF.

This chain connects TRBV7-9 to TRBJ2-5, with D possibly TRBD1 on 5 matching bases. The CDR3 runs to 14 residues. The V end was cut by 5 bases, the J end by 2 bases, with 12 bases between. Germline V gene data show CDR1 as SEHNR and CDR2 as FQNEAQ (reference sequence). This CDR3 reads CASSPGFRQETQYF. The CDR3 DNA is TGTGCCAGCAGCCCAGGGTTTCGGCAAGAGACCCAGTACTTC.

In its sample, this clonotype was seen many times. The chain has TRBV20-1 and TRBJ1-2; D gene ambiguous. CDR3 length equals 10 residues. Per germline, CDR1 DFQATT and CDR2 SNEGSKA (reference sequence). V shed 3 bases and J shed 8 bases, with 7 bases lying between them. CDR3 in amino acids: CSASRGGYTF. The CDR3 nucleotides are TGCAGTGCTAGTCGCGGAGGCTACACCTTC.